These 8 T cell receptor beta chains originate from one sample sequenced in a study of shared clonotypes between healthy human individuals (dated by TCRdb to the early 2020s). Libraries were built with the immunoSEQ multiplex PCR assay. The table comes from immuneACCESS by way of TCRdb, which keeps in-frame sequences with V and J called. Part of the clones is missing from these tables; in studies checked, under half for an unresolved V gene and the rest for unknown reasons. The sample includes about 980,000 clones, with about three quarters observed a single time. Approximately 1.5% of the sample is in the top ten clones. Sequenced: memory CD4+ T cells sorted from blood. What the cell subset or site label conveys for this sample: CD45RA-negative fraction. Source of these receptors: a man between 18 and 29 years old in good health.

The V gene is TRBV30, the J gene TRBJ1-5; a weak D match, TRBD1 (5 bases). V was shortened by 3 bases and J by 7 bases, with 22 bases between the two germline ends. This CDR3 region has 16 residues. Germline V gene lookup returns CDR1 GTSNPN and CDR2 SVGIG (reference sequence). For the CDR3, the DNA is TGTGCCTGGAGCCCCGGAGGCCAGGGCGGTAGGCAGCCCCAGCATTTT. Encoded protein: CAWSPGGQGGRQPQHF.

The chain has TRBV6-5 and TRBJ1-5; no firm D call. The CDR3 length is 13 residues. Germline values: CDR1 MNHEY, CDR2 SVGAGI. With 6 bases removed from V and 6 bases from J, the gap between germline ends came to 12 bases. The CDR3 coding sequence is TGTGCCAGCAGCTCGCGTCTGGGTCAGCCCCAGCATTTT. Protein sequence: CASSSRLGQPQHF.

The rearrangement uses TRBV18 and TRBJ2-7; the D is unclear. CDR1 KGHSH and CDR2 LQKENI come from the germline V gene. V shed 5 bases and J shed 6 bases, with 14 bases lying between them. The CDR3 extends over 13 amino acids. This chain's CDR3 is CASSNGNQAEQYF. CDR3 sequence (DNA): TGTGCCAGCTCAAACGGTAACCAAGCCGAGCAGTACTTC.

The rearrangement uses TRBV30 and TRBJ2-6; D ambiguous. This CDR3 spans 15 amino acids. The germline V and J ends were trimmed by 1 base and 0 bases, with 7 bases remaining between them. Germline loops: CDR1 GTSNPN, CDR2 SVGIG (reference sequence). This CDR3 is CAWSGANSGANVLTF. CDR3 sequence (DNA): TGTGCCTGGAGTGGAGCGAACTCTGGGGCCAACGTCCTGACTTTC.

A few counts support this clone. At one end the junction does not follow the germline gene, possibly because of a read error. This sequence joins TRBV2 and TRBJ1-2; D is ambiguous. The CDR3 totals 12 residues. Germline V gene data show CDR1 as SNHLY and CDR2 as FYNNEI. This chain's CDR3 is CASRVQTQTLSF. The CDR3 nucleotides read TGTGCCAGCAGGGTGCAGACCCAGACCCTTTCCTTC.

The chain links TRBV5-1 to TRBJ2-3, with D hard to call. Germline CDR1 SGHRS, CDR2 YFSETQ. V shed 0 bases and J shed 1 base, with 12 bases lying between them. This CDR3 has 16 residues. CDR3 nucleotide sequence: TGCGCCAGCAGCTTGGCGTCTGGCGCCGGCACAGATACGCAGTATTTT. Translating gives CASSLASGAGTDTQYF.

The chain combines TRBV27 with TRBJ2-7; perhaps D is TRBD1 or TRBD2 (5 bases each). Germline V gene data show CDR1 as MNHEY and CDR2 as SMNVEV (reference sequence). The CDR3 sequence is 14 residues long. V lost 5 bases, J lost 0 bases, and 11 bases lay in between. The CDR3 is CASSGTGTSYEQYF. DNA for the CDR3: TGTGCCAGCAGTGGGACCGGGACCTCCTACGAGCAGTACTTC.

The gene calls are TRBV30 and TRBJ2-3, with 9 bases fitting TRBD2. Germline V CDR1 and CDR2: GTSNPN, SVGIG (reference sequence). The CDR3 contains 15 residues. J gave up 2 bases and V 1 base, and 4 bases lay outside the gene matches. In DNA form, the CDR3 reads TGTGCCTGGAGTGCTCTAGCGGGGTTCACAGATACGCAGTATTTT. Encoded protein: CAWSALAGFTDTQYF.